This T cell receptor (beta chain) was profiled in a study of CD8 T cells in Susac syndrome. General study results and limits: In Susac patients, clonal expansion was not detected in CD4+ cells.

In blood CD8+ and CD4+ T cells, TCR beta underwent sequencing. Details on this clonotype: The target antigen is unknown.

RNA amounts of roughly 0.5 to 1 ug underwent reverse transcription with random hexamers. Multiplex PCR with immunoSEQ amplified the TCR beta CDR3 across 54 Vbeta and 13 Jbeta. TCRdb ran MiXCR on the immunoSEQ multiplex PCR reads and lists one entry per CDR3 protein. The sample lists about 150,000 distinct CDR3 sequences; approximately 96% were seen once. The clonotype was recovered from a human donor with Susac syndrome. The sequenced material came from CD4+ T cells from PBMCs.

Here the CDR3 reads CASSTGLAATDTQYF. The DNA of the CDR3 is TGTGCCAGTAGTACAGGACTAGCGGCGACAGATACGCAGTATTTT. This chain connects TRBV19 to TRBJ2-3; TRBD2 matches 10 bases. Germline V gene sequence: CDR1 LNHDA, CDR2 SQIVND (reference sequence). The V and J ends lost 4 bases and 3 bases, in that order; junction bases with no gene match: 4. There are 15 residues in the CDR3.